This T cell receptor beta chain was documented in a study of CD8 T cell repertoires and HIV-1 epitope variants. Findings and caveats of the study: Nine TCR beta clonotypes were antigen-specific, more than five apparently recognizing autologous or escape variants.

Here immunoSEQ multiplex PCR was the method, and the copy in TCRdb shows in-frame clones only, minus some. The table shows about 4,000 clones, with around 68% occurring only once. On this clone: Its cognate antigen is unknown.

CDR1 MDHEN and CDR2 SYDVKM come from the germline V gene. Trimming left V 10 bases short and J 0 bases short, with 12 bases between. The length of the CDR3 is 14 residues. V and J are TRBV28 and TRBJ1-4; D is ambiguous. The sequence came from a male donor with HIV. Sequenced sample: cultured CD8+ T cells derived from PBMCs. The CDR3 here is CATGGGATNEKLFF. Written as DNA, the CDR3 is TGTGCCACAGGCGGCGGGGCAACTAATGAAAAACTGTTTTTT.